The 21 T cell receptor beta chains in this list originate from one sample, sequenced in a study of tumor-infiltrating lymphocytes in oesophageal squamous cell carcinoma. TCRdb redid the calling of the PCR reads with MiXCR, one entry per CDR3 protein. The table shows approximately 21,000 distinct CDR3 sequences, with around two fifths occurring only once. Sequencing used esophageal tumor tissue. The origin of the receptors is a male donor with esophageal squamous cell carcinoma.

This clonotype was counted at least ten times. V and J are TRBV28 and TRBJ1-5; 7 nucleotides line up with TRBD1. This CDR3 has 13 amino acids. Trimming cost V 5 bases and J 5 bases; bases outside gene matches: 3. CDR1 is MDHEN, CDR2 SYDVKM, per germline. CDR3 loop: CASSPQGDQPQHF. The CDR3 DNA sequence: TGTGCCAGCAGTCCCCAGGGGGATCAGCCCCAGCATTTT.

The gene calls are TRBV7-3 and TRBJ2-7, with 11 bases matching TRBD2. V was clipped by 5 bases and J by 7 bases; unmatched bases: 10. Germline V gene lookup returns CDR1 SGHTA and CDR2 FQGTGA. CDR3 length: 15 amino acids. The DNA of the CDR3 is TGTGCCAGCAGCATAGGGACTAGCGGAGTTAATGAGCAGTACTTC. This sequence encodes CASSIGTSGVNEQYF.

The V gene is TRBV28, the J gene TRBJ1-4; 10 nucleotides line up with TRBD1. V was clipped by 2 bases and J by 7 bases; unmatched bases: 4. The CDR3 totals 15 residues. Germline V gene lookup returns CDR1 MDHEN and CDR2 SYDVKM. Written as DNA, the CDR3 is TGTGCCAGCAGTTTACCGGGACAGGGGACTGAAAAACTGTTTTTT. Protein sequence: CASSLPGQGTEKLFF.

This clonotype was observed a few times. A much larger clone lies a single base off, so this may be a read error. The chain uses TRBV10-3 and TRBJ2-3, with D tentatively TRBD1 (6 bases). Near its end, the DNA agrees better with TRBJ2-1, so the J call may be wrong. The CDR3 contains 15 residues. CDR1 and CDR2 from the germline V gene are ENHRY and SYGVKD. CDR3 nucleotide sequence: TGTGCCATCAGTGAGTCGGGGGCGAGCTCCTACGAGCAGTTCTTC. Translating it yields CAISESGASSYEQFF.

This clonotype was picked up one time. The chain employs TRBV2 and TRBJ2-7; D gene unclear. V was pared by 10 bases and J by 2 bases, with 9 bases between. CDR3 size: 11 residues. Germline V gives CDR1 SNHLY, CDR2 FYNNEI. The CDR3 loop is CANRGPYEQYF. CDR3 nucleotides: TGTGCCAACCGAGGACCCTACGAGCAGTACTTC.

This clonotype was recorded at least ten times. This rearrangement joins TRBV5-1 to TRBJ2-2, with 11 positions matching TRBD1. J lost 4 bases, V lost 4 bases, and 6 bases had no gene match. Looked up from germline, CDR1 is SGHRS and CDR2 is YFSETQ. The CDR3 runs 16 residues. CDR3 in DNA: TGCGCCAGCAGCGGAACCGGGACAGGGGGCACCGGGGAGCTGTTTTTT. Residues: CASSGTGTGGTGELFF.

This clonotype was detected ten times or more. The gene calls are TRBV27 and TRBJ2-2; D unresolved. This CDR3 comprises 14 residues. V dropped 5 bases and J dropped 2 bases, with 9 bases sitting between them. The germline CDR1 and CDR2 sequences are MNHEY and SMNVEV (reference sequence). CDR3 in DNA: TGTGCCAGCAGTCCCGGACCTAACACCGGGGAGCTGTTTTTT. Its protein product is CASSPGPNTGELFF.

This clonotype was picked up many times. This chain connects TRBV5-4 to TRBJ2-6; the D is unclear. V dropped 3 bases and J dropped 2 bases, with 12 bases sitting between them. This CDR3 contains 16 residues. The germline CDR1 and CDR2 sequences are SGHNT and YYREEE (reference sequence). CDR3 in amino acids: CASSSATVAGANVLTF. The CDR3 region has the DNA TGTGCCAGCAGCTCAGCAACTGTGGCTGGGGCCAACGTCCTGACTTTC.

The table lists this clonotype with a few counts. The junction departs from germline at one end; a sequencing error may be responsible. The chain uses TRBV5-6 and TRBJ2-6, with TRBD2 matching 15 bases. The CDR3 sequence is 11 residues long. Germline CDR1 is SGHDT and CDR2 is YYEEEE. The CDR3 is CASSGGLAGGF. The CDR3 DNA sequence: TGTGCCAGCAGCGGCGGACTAGCGGGAGGGTTC.

Many counts were recorded for this clonotype. The J gene is TRBJ1-3, the V gene TRBV12-3 or TRBV12-4, with 7 bases identical to TRBD1. The V and J ends lost 10 bases and 3 bases, in that order; junction bases with no gene match: 6. The CDR3 length is 13 residues. In nucleotides, the CDR3 is TGTGCCACCGATCGACAGGGTGGAAACACCATATATTTT. As protein: CATDRQGGNTIYF.

This clonotype was observed many times. For the CDR3, the DNA is TGTGCCAGCAGCCGGTGGAATGAGCAGTTCTTC. Its translation: CASSRWNEQFF. The J gene is TRBJ2-1, the V gene TRBV14; D gene ambiguous. The CDR3 covers 11 residues. Per germline, CDR1 SGHDN and CDR2 FVKESK. Trimming removed 4 bases at V and 7 bases at J, with 5 bases between.

This clonotype has ten or more counts. The V call is TRBV19, the J call TRBJ2-6; unclear D gene. V was trimmed by 3 bases and J by 1 base, leaving 16 bases between them. Germline V CDR1 and CDR2: LNHDA, SQIVND (reference sequence). The CDR3 has 18 amino acids. The CDR3 loop reads CASSIERVFGSGANVLTF. The CDR3 DNA reads as TGTGCCAGTAGTATCGAAAGGGTTTTCGGTTCTGGGGCCAACGTCCTGACTTTC.

In this sample, this clonotype turned up once. The chain combines TRBV10-3 with TRBJ2-3; 13 bases are a match to TRBD2. This CDR3 contains 17 residues. V was clipped by 0 bases and J by 3 bases; unmatched bases: 3. Germline-derived CDR1 and CDR2 are ENHRY and SYGVKD. The CDR3: CAISESRLAGGTDTQYF. CDR3 in DNA: TGTGCCATCAGTGAGTCTCGACTAGCGGGAGGAACAGATACGCAGTATTTT.

This clonotype is medium-sized. The rearrangement uses TRBV7-3 and TRBJ2-6; weak D call: TRBD1 (6 bases). Germline V gene data show CDR1 as SGHTA and CDR2 as FQGTGA. The CDR3 consists of 15 residues. V was trimmed by 5 bases and J by 4 bases, leaving 12 bases between them. This chain's CDR3 is CASSVTGSGANVLTF. The CDR3 DNA reads as TGTGCCAGCAGCGTCACAGGGAGCGGGGCCAACGTCCTGACTTTC.

The chain carries TRBV6-6 and TRBJ2-4; 11 nucleotides agree with TRBD2. The J call may be wrong; the DNA end is better matched by TRBJ2-7. Germline CDR1 MNHNY, CDR2 SVGAGI (reference sequence). The CDR3 extends over 16 amino acids. This CDR3 is CASRARATSGIYEQYF. DNA of the CDR3: TGTGCCAGCAGGGCGCGAGCGACTAGCGGGATCTACGAGCAGTACTTC.

This clonotype was picked up many times. This rearrangement joins TRBV5-5 to TRBJ1-5; D is possibly TRBD1 (6 bases). The CDR3 covers 17 residues. CDR1 is SGHKS, CDR2 YYEKEE, per germline (reference sequence). Deletions cut 4 bases from V and 1 base from J, with 18 bases between. The CDR3 here is CASSTEPGAGSNQPQHF. For the CDR3, the DNA is TGTGCCAGCAGCACAGAGCCAGGGGCCGGAAGCAATCAGCCCCAGCATTTT.

This clonotype was counted ten times or more. This may be a read error: a much more frequent sequence differs by one nucleotide. The gene calls are TRBV10-3 and TRBJ2-1; TRBD1 matches at 7 bases. V lost 8 bases and J lost 10; bases outside the gene matches: 5. The CDR3 loop spans 11 amino acids. The germline CDR1 and CDR2 sequences are ENHRY and SYGVKD. The DNA for the CDR3 is TGTGCCATCCGGGACAGCTACGAGCAGTTCTTC. It yields the protein CAIRDSYEQFF.

V usage is TRBV7-8 and J usage is TRBJ2-5; tentatively, D is TRBD1 or TRBD2 (5 bases each). The DNA matches TRBJ2-7 better at its end, which makes the J call doubtful. The germline CDR1 and CDR2 sequences are SGHVS and FQNEAQ. The CDR3 contains 13 residues. CDR3 region: CASRSGTHYEQYF. CDR3 DNA sequence: TGTGCCAGCAGGTCCGGGACCCACTACGAGCAGTACTTC.

This sequence joins TRBV5-5 and TRBJ2-1; 9 positions match TRBD2. V was clipped by 4 bases and J by 5 bases; unmatched bases: 7. Germline V lookup: CDR1 SGHKS, CDR2 YYEKEE (reference sequence). The CDR3 loop spans 15 amino acids. The CDR3 DNA is TGTGCCAGCAGCCATAGCGGGAGAGTGGACAATGAGCAGTTCTTC. It encodes CASSHSGRVDNEQFF.

Within the sample, this clonotype is medium-sized (0.01 to 0.1%). This rearrangement joins TRBV7-3 to TRBJ2-3; 7 nucleotides align to TRBD2. The V gene's germline CDR1 is SGHTA and CDR2 FQGTGA. J lost 2 bases, V lost 2 bases, and 4 bases had no gene match. This CDR3 comprises 15 residues. The CDR3 is CASSLSAGNTDTQYF. The CDR3 region has the DNA TGTGCCAGCAGCTTATCAGCGGGAAACACAGATACGCAGTATTTT.

This clonotype occurred many times. This chain uses TRBV27 with TRBJ2-2, with D unresolved. The CDR3 is 14 amino acids. Germline lookup yields CDR1 MNHEY and CDR2 SMNVEV (reference sequence). V lost 2 bases and J lost 3, with 7 bases in between. CDR3 nucleotide sequence: TGTGCCAGCAGTTTACACAGATACACCGGGGAGCTGTTTTTT. It encodes CASSLHRYTGELFF.